The 27 T cell receptor beta chains reported below all come from one sample, sequenced in a study of T cells after posttransplantation cyclophosphamide. Sampled 1 year posttransplant, controls received myeloablative marrow transplants, methotrexate and a calcineurin inhibitor. TCRdb's copy holds only in-frame clones and misses some; the assay was immunoSEQ multiplex PCR. In the table there are about 15,000 clones, 80% to 85% of which are singletons. Sequences were derived from PBMCs, sampled 371 days after allogeneic stem cell transplant with calcineurin inhibitor and methotrexate. The receptor source for this set is a male patient younger than 30 who received an allogeneic stem cell transplant from a related donor, was CMV-positive, and had no GVHD. Some T cells could come from the graft donor.

The J gene is TRBJ2-7, the V gene TRBV18; TRBD2 matches 11 bases. CDR1 and CDR2 (germline): KGHSH, LQKENI. The CDR3 runs 15 residues. The V segment lost 3 bases and the J segment 5 bases; nucleotides outside the gene matches: 6. The CDR3 here is CASSPLAGGGHEQYF. The CDR3 DNA is TGTGCCAGCTCACCCCTAGCGGGAGGTGGCCACGAGCAGTACTTC.

The chain combines TRBV7-2 with TRBJ2-7; TRBD1 aligns across 8 bases. Germline lookup yields CDR1 SGHTA and CDR2 FQGNSA. Trimming at V came to 3 bases and at J to 2 bases, leaving 6 bases not matched to a gene. The CDR3 contains 15 residues. The CDR3 reads CASSFQPGGAYEQYF. The CDR3 DNA is TGTGCCAGCAGCTTCCAGCCAGGGGGCGCCTACGAGCAGTACTTC. Full variable domain (outside the CDR3, taken from reference TRBV7-2 and TRBJ2-7): GAGVSQSPSNKVTEKGKDVELRCDPISGHTALYWYRQSLGQGLEFLIYFQGNSAPDKSGLPSDRFSAERTGGSVSTLTIQRTQQEDSAVYLCASSFQPGGAYEQYFGPGTRLTVT.

This clone has just a few counts. The V call is TRBV27, the J call TRBJ1-1; D is possibly TRBD1 (5 bases). In germline, CDR1 is MNHEY, CDR2 SMNVEV (reference sequence). CDR3 length: 13 residues. The V and J ends lost 6 bases and 3 bases respectively, with 11 bases between them. The DNA for the CDR3 is TGTGCCAGCAGGGACCAGGGATACACTGAAGCTTTCTTT. This gives the protein CASRDQGYTEAFF.

The chain is built from TRBV7-2 and TRBJ2-7, with 8 positions matching TRBD2. The CDR3 spans 13 residues. The V gene end was trimmed by 6 bases and the J gene end by 3 bases; junction bases not matched to a gene: 4. Germline lookup yields CDR1 SGHTA and CDR2 FQGNSA. The CDR3 DNA reads as TGTGCCAGCAGGTCCGGGACTAGCTACGAGCAGTACTTC. Its translation is CASRSGTSYEQYF.

The V call is TRBV30, the J call TRBJ2-1, with D perhaps TRBD1 (5 bases). Germline V lookup: CDR1 GTSNPN, CDR2 SVGIG (reference sequence). V shed 2 bases and J shed 9 bases, with 26 bases lying between them. This CDR3 has 17 amino acids. The CDR3 loop reads CAWSSASTVPEISEQFF. CDR3 DNA sequence: TGTGCCTGGAGTTCGGCCTCGACAGTCCCGGAGATCAGTGAGCAGTTCTTC.

As concerns this clone: The junction differs from germline at one of its ends, possibly a read error. This chain links TRBV27 with TRBJ2-1, with D unclear. The CDR3 runs to 15 residues. The V gene's germline CDR1 is MNHEY and CDR2 SMNVEV (reference sequence). The CDR3 coding sequence is TGTGCCAGCAGTTCGGTGTTCCTCTCCTACAGTGAGCAGTTCTTC. This sequence encodes CASSSVFLSYSEQFF.

The chain employs TRBV5-3 and TRBJ2-5, with 7 bases identical to TRBD2. TRBV5-3 qualifies as an ORF whose function is uncertain. There are 18 residues in the CDR3. Losses at the gene ends were 2 bases for V and 5 bases for J; bases not matched to a gene: 18. The chain's CDR3 is CARSFIPPRLACGETQYF. The CDR3 DNA follows: TGTGCCAGAAGCTTTATCCCTCCTAGACTAGCCTGTGGGGAGACCCAGTACTTC.

This chain links TRBV27 with TRBJ1-1, with 7 nucleotides matching TRBD1. The ends lost 5 bases at V and 2 bases at J; junction bases unmatched: 8. The germline gives CDR1 MNHEY, CDR2 SMNVEV (reference sequence). This CDR3 is built from 15 residues. CDR3 in amino acids: CASSPRDRANTEAFF. In DNA form, the CDR3 reads TGTGCCAGCAGTCCTCGGGACAGAGCCAACACTGAAGCTTTCTTT.

This clone was seen just once. The CDR3 region is CASSPSRGLGEKLFF. Here the CDR3 DNA reads TGTGCCAGCAGCCCTAGCAGGGGGCTCGGTGAAAAACTGTTTTTT. The genes are TRBV14 and TRBJ1-4, with TRBD1 identical over 8 bases. Germline V lookup: CDR1 SGHDN, CDR2 FVKESK. The CDR3 has 15 residues. With 4 bases clipped from V and 7 bases from J, the junction kept 8 bases outside the gene matches.

This sequence joins TRBV19 and TRBJ2-6; 10 positions match TRBD1. V was pared by 3 bases and J by 4 bases, with 9 bases of the junction left unmatched. Germline values: CDR1 LNHDA, CDR2 SQIVND (reference sequence). CDR3 length: 18 amino acids. The CDR3 sequence: CASSIQPGQGTGANVLTF. The CDR3 DNA reads as TGTGCCAGTAGTATCCAGCCGGGACAGGGGACCGGGGCCAACGTCCTGACTTTC.

The chain is built from TRBV29-1 and TRBJ2-7, with TRBD1 matching over 8 bases. This CDR3 contains 14 residues. J was trimmed by 3 bases and V by 7 bases; bases with no gene match: 11. Germline assignment: CDR1 SQVTM and CDR2 ANQGSEA. CDR3 loop: CSDDGTGRLYEQYF. CDR3 in DNA: TGCAGCGACGACGGGACAGGCAGACTCTACGAGCAGTACTTC.

The V call is TRBV5-1, the J call TRBJ1-2; no definite D call. The germline V gene has CDR1 SGHRS and CDR2 YFSETQ. V lost 5 bases, J lost 7 bases, and 18 bases lay in between. The CDR3 spans 14 residues. The CDR3 DNA reads as TGCGCCAGCAGTGAGGGCACCCCTTTGAGTGGCTACACCTTC. It is translated as CASSEGTPLSGYTF. The complete variable domain, with remaining parts taken from reference TRBV5-1 and TRBJ1-2, reads KAGVTQTPRYLIKTRGQQVTLSCSPISGHRSVSWYQQTPGQGLQFLFEYFSETQRNKGNFPGRFSGRQFSNSRSEMNVSTLELGDSALYLCASSEGTPLSGYTFGSGTRLTVV.

The chain is built from TRBV19 and TRBJ2-5; 7 bases are a match to TRBD2. J was trimmed by 1 base and V by 4 bases; bases with no gene match: 6. CDR1 and CDR2 from the germline V gene are LNHDA and SQIVND (reference sequence). The CDR3 length is 15 residues. The chain's CDR3 is CASSRTSSRQETQYF. The CDR3 DNA reads as TGTGCCAGTAGTAGGACTAGTTCCCGCCAAGAGACCCAGTACTTC.

The chain has TRBV28 and TRBJ2-2; D is ambiguous. Germline V CDR1 and CDR2: MDHEN, SYDVKM. CDR3 length: 11 residues. V gave up 6 bases and J gave up 8 bases, with 7 bases separating them. The DNA of the CDR3 is TGTGCCAGCAGAGAGCGAGGGGAGCTGTTTTTT. This gives the protein CASRERGELFF.

This clone has only a few counts. The chain recombines TRBV7-9 with TRBJ2-7; 9 bases agree with TRBD1. Germline V CDR1 and CDR2: SEHNR, FQNEAQ (reference sequence). The CDR3 totals 14 residues. With 5 bases clipped from V and 2 bases from J, the junction kept 4 bases outside the gene matches. The CDR3 region has the DNA TGTGCCAGCAGCATACAGGGGGCGACCTACGAGCAGTACTTC. This translates into CASSIQGATYEQYF.

The rearrangement uses TRBV25-1 and TRBJ1-1, with D possibly matching TRBD1 (6 bases). This CDR3 is built from 16 residues. In germline, CDR1 is MGHDK, CDR2 SYGVNS. V lost 4 bases, J lost 1 base, and 16 bases lay in between. The CDR3 loop reads CASSAGQIPTNTEAFF. DNA of the CDR3: TGTGCCAGCAGTGCTGGACAGATACCAACGAACACTGAAGCTTTCTTT.

The rearrangement joins TRBV7-6 to TRBJ2-3; tentatively, D is TRBD1 (6 bases). The CDR3 is 14 residues long. Germline assignment: CDR1 SGHVS and CDR2 FNYEAQ. V was pared by 1 base and J by 2 bases, with 7 bases between. In DNA, the CDR3 is TGTGCCAGCAGCTTAGAGGGGGACACAGATACGCAGTATTTT. This codes for CASSLEGDTDTQYF.

The rearrangement joins TRBV11-2 to TRBJ2-1, with TRBD2 matching 10 bases. Germline CDR1 is SGHAT and CDR2 is FQNNGV. V shed 1 base and J 9 bases; nucleotides not matched to a gene: 9. This CDR3 contains 16 residues. CDR3 nucleotide sequence: TGTGCCAGCAGCTTAGTAAGAGCGGGAGGGATGAGTGAGCAGTTCTTC. Translation gives CASSLVRAGGMSEQFF. Full variable domain (rest looked up from reference TRBV11-2 and TRBJ2-1): EAGVAQSPRYKIIEKRQSVAFWCNPISGHATLYWYQQILGQGPKLLIQFQNNGVVDDSQLPKDRFSAERLKGVDSTLKIQPAKLEDSAVYLCASSLVRAGGMSEQFFGPGTRLTVL.

This clone was counted only a few times. The chain has TRBV12-5 and TRBJ2-1; 11 positions match TRBD2. This CDR3 spans 16 amino acids. V dropped 2 bases and J dropped 9; count of bases not matched to a gene: 9. The germline V gene has CDR1 LGHNT and CDR2 FRNRAP. The CDR3 nucleotides are TGTGCTAGTGGTTTGCTACTAGCGGGAGTAGGCAGTGAGCAGTTCTTC. Residues: CASGLLLAGVGSEQFF.

The chain carries TRBV28 and TRBJ1-1; TRBD1 matches 8 bases. The J segment lost 0 bases and the V segment lost 5 bases, leaving 2 bases of the junction unmatched. This CDR3 region has 14 residues. Germline CDR1 reads MDHEN; CDR2 reads SYDVKM. CDR3 bases: TGTGCCAGCAGTCAGGGGGCTCTGAACACTGAAGCTTTCTTT. Its translation: CASSQGALNTEAFF.

The chain joins TRBV6-1 to TRBJ1-2, with D maybe TRBD1 (6 bases). CDR3 size: 14 residues. V was shortened by 7 bases and J by 4 bases, with 16 bases between the two germline ends. Germline CDR1 and CDR2: MNHNS and SASEGT. CDR3 sequence: CASILTGSFYGYTF. CDR3 in DNA: TGTGCCAGCATCCTGACAGGTTCTTTCTATGGCTACACCTTC.

The chain carries TRBV5-1 and TRBJ2-3, with 9 bases matching TRBD2. J was trimmed by 3 bases and V by 1 base; bases with no gene match: 3. The CDR3 is 15 residues long. Germline V gene lookup returns CDR1 SGHRS and CDR2 YFSETQ. The CDR3 sequence is CASSLNSGSTDTQYF. CDR3 nucleotide sequence: TGCGCCAGCAGCTTGAATAGCGGGAGTACAGATACGCAGTATTTT.

The V gene is TRBV7-8, the J gene TRBJ1-6; no reliable D call. The V and J ends lost 3 bases and 10 bases respectively, with 22 bases between them. In germline, CDR1 is SGHVS, CDR2 FQNEAQ. This CDR3 is 17 amino acids long. Written as DNA, the CDR3 is TGTGCCAGCAGCTTGCTTCCCGGGCCTGTCGGGGAATCACCCCTCCACTTT. Translation: CASSLLPGPVGESPLHF. Full variable domain (missing parts from reference TRBV7-8 and TRBJ1-6): GAGVSQSPRYKVAKRGQDVALRCDPISGHVSLFWYQQALGQGPEFLTYFQNEAQLDKSGLPSDRFFAERPEGSVSTLKIQRTQQEDSAVYLCASSLLPGPVGESPLHFGNGTRLTVT.

The J gene is TRBJ2-7, the V gene TRBV10-3, with 9 bases fitting TRBD1. The germline gives CDR1 ENHRY, CDR2 SYGVKD. CDR3 length equals 13 residues. The junction had 5 bases not matched to a gene; V was cut back by 8 bases and J by 3 bases. In DNA form, the CDR3 reads TGTGCCATCGGCCGGGACAGGGTCTACGAGCAGTACTTC. Protein: CAIGRDRVYEQYF.

About this clone itself: The junction differs from germline at one of its ends, possibly a read error. The J gene is TRBJ2-1, the V gene TRBV7-2; a possible D gene is TRBD2 (6 bases). Germline V gene data show CDR1 as SGHTA and CDR2 as FQGNSA. The CDR3 extends over 15 amino acids. For the CDR3, the DNA is TGTGCCAGCTTGACCGGGGGAAGCTCCTACAGTGAGCAGTTCTTC. It specifies CASLTGGSSYSEQFF.

This CDR3 is CARWRNTEAFF. The CDR3 DNA reads as TGCGCCAGATGGAGGAACACTGAAGCTTTCTTT. V is TRBV23-1 and J is TRBJ1-1; D is unclear. TRBV23-1 is noted as an ORF with a role that remains uncertain. The CDR3 is 11 residues long. Trimming cost V 9 bases and J 1 base, with 6 bases left between them.

The J gene is TRBJ2-2, the V gene TRBV2; 8 positions match TRBD2. Trimming took 6 bases from V and 5 from J; bases not matched to a gene: 2. The CDR3 has 13 residues. Germline V gene lookup returns CDR1 SNHLY and CDR2 FYNNEI. The CDR3 reads CASRQRETGELFF. The CDR3, as DNA: TGTGCCAGCAGGCAGCGGGAGACCGGGGAGCTGTTTTTT.